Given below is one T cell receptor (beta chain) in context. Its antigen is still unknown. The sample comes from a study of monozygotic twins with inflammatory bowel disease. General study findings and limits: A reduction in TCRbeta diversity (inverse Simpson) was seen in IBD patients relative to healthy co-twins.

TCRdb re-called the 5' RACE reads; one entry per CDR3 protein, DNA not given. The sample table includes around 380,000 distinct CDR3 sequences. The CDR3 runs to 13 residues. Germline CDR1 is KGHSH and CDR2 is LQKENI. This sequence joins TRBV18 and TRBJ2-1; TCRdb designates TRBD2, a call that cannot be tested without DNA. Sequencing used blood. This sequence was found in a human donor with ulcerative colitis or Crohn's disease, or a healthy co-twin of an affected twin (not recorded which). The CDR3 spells CASRGLTYNEQFF.